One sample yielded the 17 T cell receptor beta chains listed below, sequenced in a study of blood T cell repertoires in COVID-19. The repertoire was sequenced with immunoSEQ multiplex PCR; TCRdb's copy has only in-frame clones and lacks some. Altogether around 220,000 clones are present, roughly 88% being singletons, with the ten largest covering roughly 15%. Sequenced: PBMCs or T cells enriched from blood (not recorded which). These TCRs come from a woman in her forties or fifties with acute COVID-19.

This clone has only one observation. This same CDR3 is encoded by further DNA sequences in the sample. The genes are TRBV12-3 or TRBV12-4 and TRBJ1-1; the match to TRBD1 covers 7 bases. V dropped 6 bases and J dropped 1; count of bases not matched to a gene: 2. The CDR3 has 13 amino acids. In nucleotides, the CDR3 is TGTGCCAGCAGCAGGACAGGGAACACTGAAGCTTTCTTT. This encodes CASSRTGNTEAFF.

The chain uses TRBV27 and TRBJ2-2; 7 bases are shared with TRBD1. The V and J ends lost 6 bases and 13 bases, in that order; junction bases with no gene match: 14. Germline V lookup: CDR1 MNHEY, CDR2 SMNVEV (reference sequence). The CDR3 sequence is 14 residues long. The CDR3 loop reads CASSRGQVSSGLFF. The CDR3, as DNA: TGTGCCAGCAGCCGCGGACAGGTCAGCTCAGGGCTGTTTTTT.

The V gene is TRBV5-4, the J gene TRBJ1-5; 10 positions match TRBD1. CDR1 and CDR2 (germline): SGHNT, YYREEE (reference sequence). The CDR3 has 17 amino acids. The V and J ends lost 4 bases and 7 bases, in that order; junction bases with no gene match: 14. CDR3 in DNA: TGTGCCAGCAGCGCGTCCGGGACAGGGGTGGAAGGACAGCCCCAGCATTTT. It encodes CASSASGTGVEGQPQHF.

This chain's CDR3 is CASSLTGREQYF. The CDR3 DNA sequence: TGTGCCAGCAGCCTAACAGGGAGAGAGCAGTACTTC. V and J are TRBV9 and TRBJ2-7, with a weak D call TRBD1 (6 bases). This CDR3 comprises 12 residues. V gave up 4 bases and J gave up 7 bases, with 12 bases separating them. Germline-derived CDR1 and CDR2 are SGDLS and YYNGEE.

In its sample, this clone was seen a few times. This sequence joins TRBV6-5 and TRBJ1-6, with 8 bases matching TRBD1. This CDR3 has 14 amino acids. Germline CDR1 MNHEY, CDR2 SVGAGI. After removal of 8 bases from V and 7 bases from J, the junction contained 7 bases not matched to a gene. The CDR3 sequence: CASSRTGQNSPLHF. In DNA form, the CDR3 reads TGTGCCAGCTCCCGGACAGGGCAGAATTCACCCCTCCACTTT.

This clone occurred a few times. The CDR3, as DNA: TGTGCCAGCAGCCCCGGGACAGGGGGCAATGAGCAGTTCTTC. Its protein is CASSPGTGGNEQFF. The rearrangement links TRBV3-1 (or the pseudogene TRBV3-2) to TRBJ2-1; TRBD1 aligns across 11 bases. Germline values: CDR1 LGHDT, CDR2 YNNKEL (reference sequence). V trimming: 4 bases; J trimming: 6 bases; junction bases outside the gene matches: 2. The CDR3 sequence is 14 residues long.

The CDR3 nucleotides read TGTGCCAGCAGCCAGTCGAAGGGGCACACCGGGGAGCTGTTTTTT. This sequence encodes CASSQSKGHTGELFF. This rearrangement joins TRBV28 to TRBJ2-2; TRBD1 is a possible D gene (5 bases). CDR1 MDHEN and CDR2 SYDVKM come from the germline V gene. Between the trimmed V and J ends, which lost 6 bases and 3 bases, there was a span of 14 bases. The CDR3 runs 15 residues.

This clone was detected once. The CDR3 loop is CASSPPGQTYGYTF. The CDR3 region has the DNA TGTGCCAGCAGCCCCCCGGGACAGACTTATGGCTACACCTTC. The rearrangement uses TRBV5-5 and TRBJ1-2; 7 bases fit TRBD1. Germline V gene sequence: CDR1 SGHKS, CDR2 YYEKEE (reference sequence). CDR3 length equals 14 residues. V gave up 4 bases and J gave up 5 bases; unmatched junction bases: 8.

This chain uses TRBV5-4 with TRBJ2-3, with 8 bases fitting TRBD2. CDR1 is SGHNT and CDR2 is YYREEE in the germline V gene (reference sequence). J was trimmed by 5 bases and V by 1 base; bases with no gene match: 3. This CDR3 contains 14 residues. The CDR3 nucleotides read TGTGCCAGCAGCTTGACTAGCGGCGAAGATACGCAGTATTTT. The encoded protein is CASSLTSGEDTQYF.

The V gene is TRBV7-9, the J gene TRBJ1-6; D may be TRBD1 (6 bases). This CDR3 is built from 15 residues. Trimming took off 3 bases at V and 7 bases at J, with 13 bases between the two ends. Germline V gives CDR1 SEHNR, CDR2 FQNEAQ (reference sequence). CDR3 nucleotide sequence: TGTGCCAGCAGCTTTTCCAACAGGGAGAATTCACCCCTCCACTTT. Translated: CASSFSNRENSPLHF.

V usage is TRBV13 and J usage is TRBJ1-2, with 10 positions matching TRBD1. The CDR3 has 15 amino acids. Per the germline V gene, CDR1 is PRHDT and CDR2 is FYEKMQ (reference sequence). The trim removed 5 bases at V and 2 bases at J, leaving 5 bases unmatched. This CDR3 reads CASSNPGQGNYGYTF. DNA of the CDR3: TGTGCCAGCAGCAACCCGGGACAGGGGAACTATGGCTACACCTTC.

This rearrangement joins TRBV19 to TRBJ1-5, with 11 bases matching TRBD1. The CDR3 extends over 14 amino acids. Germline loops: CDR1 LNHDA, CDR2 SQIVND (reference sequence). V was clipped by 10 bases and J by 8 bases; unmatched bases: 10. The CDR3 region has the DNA TGTGCCATAGGACAGGGGGCGCCGGATAAGCCCCAGCATTTT. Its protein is CAIGQGAPDKPQHF.

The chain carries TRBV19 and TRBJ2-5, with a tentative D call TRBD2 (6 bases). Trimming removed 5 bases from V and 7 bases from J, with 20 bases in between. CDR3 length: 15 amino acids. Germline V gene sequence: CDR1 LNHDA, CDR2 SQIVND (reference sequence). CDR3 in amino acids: CASSPEGGVKRTQYF. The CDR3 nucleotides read TGTGCCAGTAGTCCCGAAGGAGGGGTAAAAAGGACCCAGTACTTC.

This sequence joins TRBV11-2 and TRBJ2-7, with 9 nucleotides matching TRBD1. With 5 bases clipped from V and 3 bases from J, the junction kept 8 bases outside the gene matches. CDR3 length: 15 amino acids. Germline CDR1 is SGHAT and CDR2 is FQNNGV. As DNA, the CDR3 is TGTGCCAGCAGCCTTATAGGGACAGGGAACTACGAGCAGTACTTC. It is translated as CASSLIGTGNYEQYF.

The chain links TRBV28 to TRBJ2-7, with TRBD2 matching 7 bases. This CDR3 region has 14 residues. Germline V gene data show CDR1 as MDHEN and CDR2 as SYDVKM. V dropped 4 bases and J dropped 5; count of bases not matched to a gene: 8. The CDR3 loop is CASSYRSGTHEQYF. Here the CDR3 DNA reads TGTGCCAGCAGTTACAGAAGCGGGACCCACGAGCAGTACTTC.

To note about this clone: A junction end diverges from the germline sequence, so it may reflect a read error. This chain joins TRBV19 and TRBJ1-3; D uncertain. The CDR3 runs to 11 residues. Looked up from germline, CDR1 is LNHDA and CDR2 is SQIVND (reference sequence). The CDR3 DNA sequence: TGCGGGTCGGGTTCTGGAAACACCATATATTTT. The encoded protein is CGSGSGNTIYF.

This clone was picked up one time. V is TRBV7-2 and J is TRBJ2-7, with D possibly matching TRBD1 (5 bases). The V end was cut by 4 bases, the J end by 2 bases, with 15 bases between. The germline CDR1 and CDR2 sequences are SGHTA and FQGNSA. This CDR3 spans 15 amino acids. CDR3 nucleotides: TGTGCCAGCAGCTCCACTGGGGCTGAACCCTACGAGCAGTACTTC. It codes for CASSSTGAEPYEQYF.